The rows below give T cell receptor beta chains drawn from one sample of a study of blood T cells in healthy people across ages. TCRdb independently ran MiXCR on the 5' RACE reads; one entry per CDR3 protein. The repertoire includes around 1.5 million distinct CDR3 sequences, roughly 30% of them detected once, and approximately 10% sits in the top ten. Sequencing used blood. These receptors were collected from a young woman in good health. CDR3s include the opening cysteine and the closing phenylalanine or tryptophan. The D gene is left open where the match is weak. Clone size is stated in some rows and not others, as once, few, many or a class when expanded.

>TRBJ2-1|TRBV6-2/TRBV6-3|15|TRBD2|few
CASSPISGRFPEQFF
TGTGCCAGCAGTCCCATAAGCGGGAGGTTCCCTGAGCAGTTCTTC
>TRBJ2-2|TRBV20-1|14|TRBD1|-
CSARDRGQTGELFF
TGCAGTGCTAGAGATCGGGGACAGACCGGGGAGCTGTTTTTT
>TRBJ2-5|TRBV20-1|14|TRBD2|few
CSGGGGRGRETQYF
TGCAGCGGAGGGGGCGGGAGGGGACGAGAGACCCAGTACTTC
>TRBJ2-6|TRBV20-1|16|TRBD1|few
CSARPDRASGANVLTF
TGCAGTGCTCGACCGGACAGGGCCTCTGGGGCCAACGTCCTGACTTTC
>TRBJ1-4|TRBV10-3|14|TRBD1|few
CAISTGQGNEKLFF
TGTGCCATCAGCACGGGACAGGGTAATGAAAAACTGTTTTTT
>TRBJ2-2|TRBV6-2/TRBV6-3|12|-|-
CASWTNTGELFF
TGTGCCAGTTGGACGAACACCGGGGAGCTGTTTTTT
>TRBJ1-2|TRBV9|14|-|-
CASSVDGGPYGYTF
TGTGCCAGCAGCGTAGATGGGGGTCCCTATGGCTACACCTTC
>TRBJ1-3|TRBV5-6|14|-|-
CASSWGRSGNTIYF
TGTGCCAGCAGCTGGGGACGATCCGGAAACACCATATATTTT
>TRBJ2-7|TRBV5-6|15|-|few
CASSLRATSSYEQYF
TGTGCCAGCAGCTTGCGGGCGACCAGCTCCTACGAGCAGTACTTC
>TRBJ1-1|TRBV6-1|14|-|few
CASRRGGSNTEAFF
TGTGCCAGCAGGAGGGGGGGATCGAACACTGAAGCTTTCTTT
>TRBJ2-3|TRBV7-3|18|-|few
CASSLTSLGGSGADTQYF
TGTGCCAGCAGCTTAACCAGTTTAGGAGGGAGTGGGGCAGATACGCAGTATTTT
>TRBJ1-2|TRBV6-1|14|-|-
CASRGPNPNYGYTF
TGTGCCAGCCGAGGGCCTAATCCTAACTATGGCTACACCTTC
>TRBJ2-1|TRBV24-1|14|-|few
CAIGRGSHGGEQFF
TGTGCCATCGGACGGGGATCTCACGGCGGGGAGCAGTTCTTC
>TRBJ1-2|TRBV5-1|15|-|few
CASSLGITEFGGYTF
TGCGCCAGCAGCTTGGGGATTACAGAGTTTGGCGGCTACACCTTC
>TRBJ1-1|TRBV28|14|-|-
CASSSARTYTEAFF
TGTGCCAGCAGCTCCGCTAGAACCTACACTGAAGCTTTCTTT
>TRBJ2-5|TRBV28|13|-|-
CASSPWTIETQYF
TGTGCCAGCAGTCCGTGGACTATTGAGACCCAGTACTTC
>TRBJ2-5|TRBV20-1|12|-|-
CSARGSWETQYF
TGCAGTGCTAGAGGTTCTTGGGAGACCCAGTACTTC
>TRBJ2-1|TRBV2|16|-|few
CASTILGSGRSNEQFF
TGTGCCAGCACAATTTTAGGTAGCGGCAGGAGCAATGAGCAGTTCTTC
>TRBJ2-7|TRBV7-8|16|TRBD1|many
CASSLGPGTGWYEQYF
TGTGCCAGCAGCTTAGGGCCCGGGACAGGGTGGTACGAGCAGTACTTC
>TRBJ1-6|TRBV18|14|-|-
CASSPQAGNSPLHF
TGTGCCAGCTCACCACAAGCGGGAAATTCACCCCTCCACTTT
>TRBJ2-4|TRBV7-8|13|-|few
CATRHLAKNIQYF
TGTGCCACCAGGCACCTAGCCAAAAACATTCAGTACTTC
>TRBJ2-2|TRBV29-1|12|-|-
CSVDFGAGELFF
TGCAGCGTTGACTTTGGGGCCGGGGAGCTGTTTTTT
>TRBJ2-6|TRBV7-2|17|-|-
CASSLVPPGPGANVLTF
TGTGCCAGCAGCTTAGTCCCTCCGGGGCCGGGGGCCAACGTCCTGACTTTC
>TRBJ2-3|TRBV4-1|18|-|-
CASSQVGPLRGWADTQYF
TGCGCCAGCAGCCAAGTCGGTCCCTTGCGGGGATGGGCAGATACGCAGTATTTT
>TRBJ1-2|TRBV29-1|12|-|few
CSDRVRSYGYTF
TGCAGCGACAGGGTGAGGAGCTATGGCTACACCTTC
>TRBJ2-5|TRBV9|15|TRBD2|-
CASSVVGSGGETQYF
TGTGCCAGCAGCGTAGTGGGTAGCGGGGGAGAGACCCAGTACTTC
>TRBJ2-7|TRBV7-8|16|TRBD1|-
CVSSFWTGGFTYEQYF
TGTGTCAGCAGCTTCTGGACAGGGGGTTTCACCTACGAGCAGTACTTC
>TRBJ2-1|TRBV7-9|13|-|-
CASSGGPRGEQFF
TGTGCCAGCAGTGGTGGACCGAGAGGTGAGCAGTTCTTC
>TRBJ2-3|TRBV24-1|12|-|few
CATSAPADTQYF
TGTGCCACCAGTGCTCCAGCAGATACGCAGTATTTT
>TRBJ2-1|TRBV5-1|16|TRBD2|-
CASSLTSGRAINEQFF
TGCGCCAGCAGCTTGACTAGCGGGAGGGCCATTAATGAGCAGTTCTTC
>TRBJ2-5|TRBV29-1|17|TRBD2|many
CSVDPGLAGGGDETQYF
TGCAGCGTCGATCCAGGGCTAGCGGGGGGGGGAGACGAGACCCAGTACTTC